This TCR beta chain originates from a study of cytomegalovirus exposure and HLA in healthy donors. Overall study findings and caveats: Sequencing likely caused a cluster of highly shared sequence variants.

The PCR used 60 Vbeta and 13 Jbeta primers. Methods used by the authors: Unique TCR beta chains totaled approximately 83 million in a later count, with approximately 11 million of them shared. TCRdb keeps only in-frame clones here, not all; method: immunoSEQ multiplex PCR. V and J calls and clone size come straight from that table; D and trimming were deduced from the DNA. The sample consists of around 190,000 clones, around 79% of them appearing once. To note about this clone: Its antigen is not identified.

The CDR3 has 14 residues. V shed 4 bases and J shed 3 bases, with 11 bases lying between them. The germline gives CDR1 SGDLS, CDR2 YYNGEE. This chain links TRBV9 with TRBJ2-1, with a weak D call TRBD1 (8 bases). The receptor's source is a woman between 50 and 59 years old in good health and CMV-seronegative. Sample: PBMCs. CDR3 coding DNA: TGTGCCAGCAGCACAGGGGGGGACTACAATGAGCAGTTCTTC. Encoded protein: CASSTGGDYNEQFF.